The 23 T cell receptor beta chains in this list originate from one sample, sequenced in a study of blood T cell repertoires in COVID-19. Here immunoSEQ multiplex PCR was the method, and the copy in TCRdb shows in-frame clones only, minus some. Here the sample spans 240,000 or so clones, less than 90% being singletons. Sequencing was carried out using peripheral blood. These receptors all stem from a man aged 55 to 70 with acute or convalescent COVID-19.

The V gene is TRBV6-5, the J gene TRBJ1-1, with a weak D call TRBD1 (6 bases). Trimming cost V 4 bases and J 2 bases, with 11 bases left between them. There are 14 residues in the CDR3. The V gene's germline CDR1 is MNHEY and CDR2 SVGAGI. Written as DNA, the CDR3 is TGTGCCAGCAGTTCAAACAGGGTTAACACTGAAGCTTTCTTT. Amino acids: CASSSNRVNTEAFF.

The table lists this clone with a few counts. The CDR3 region is CASSQDARGASRNEQFF. The CDR3 DNA reads as TGCGCCAGCAGCCAGGACGCCCGGGGGGCCTCACGAAATGAGCAGTTCTTC. The J gene is TRBJ2-1, the V gene TRBV4-3, with D perhaps matching TRBD2 (7 bases). This CDR3 has 17 amino acids. The ends were cut back, 3 bases at V and 7 bases at J, with 22 bases in the middle. Germline V lookup: CDR1 LGHNA, CDR2 YSLEER.

The rearrangement joins TRBV28 to TRBJ2-7, with a weak D call TRBD1 (6 bases). Germline-derived CDR1 and CDR2 are MDHEN and SYDVKM. V was cut by 5 bases and J by 0 bases, with 11 bases left in between. The CDR3 spans 14 residues. As DNA, the CDR3 is TGTGCCAGCAGTCGTGGACAGTACTCCTACGAGCAGTACTTC. Translation: CASSRGQYSYEQYF.

This clone was seen just once. This chain uses TRBV5-8 with TRBJ2-5; 7 nucleotides agree with TRBD1. J was trimmed by 3 bases and V by 3 bases; bases with no gene match: 5. Germline values: CDR1 SGHTS, CDR2 YDEGEE. This CDR3 is built from 14 residues. The CDR3 nucleotides read TGTGCCAGCAGCTCGGAGACAGGGAAAGAGACCCAGTACTTC. This translates into CASSSETGKETQYF.

The CDR3 loop is CASSLSGQSVYTF. The CDR3 DNA follows: TGTGCCAGCAGTTTATCAGGACAGTCCGTATACACCTTC. This sequence joins TRBV27 and TRBJ1-2, with D possibly matching TRBD1 (6 bases). V was cut by 0 bases and J by 11 bases, with 13 bases left in between. The CDR3 is 13 residues long. Germline CDR1 and CDR2: MNHEY and SMNVEV (reference sequence).

The CDR3 here is CASSHGLAGDEQYF. In DNA, the CDR3 is TGCGCCAGCAGCCATGGGCTAGCGGGAGACGAGCAGTACTTC. The V and J genes are TRBV4-1 and TRBJ2-7; TRBD2 matches 10 bases. The germline CDR1 and CDR2 sequences are MGHRA and YSYEKL. Unmatched junction bases numbered 4, after V lost 3 bases and J lost 5 bases. The CDR3 is made up of 14 amino acids.

The V call is TRBV18, the J call TRBJ1-1; D not certain. Germline CDR1 is KGHSH and CDR2 is LQKENI. The CDR3 contains 14 residues. V was clipped by 3 bases and J by 3 bases, with 11 bases between them. The CDR3 here is CASSPALQDTEAFF. The CDR3 region has the DNA TGTGCCAGCTCACCCGCCTTACAAGACACTGAAGCTTTCTTT.

The chain recombines TRBV29-1 with TRBJ2-2; D is unclear. The CDR3 extends over 11 amino acids. Germline assignment: CDR1 SQVTM and CDR2 ANQGSEA. V lost 7 bases, J lost 6 bases, and 9 bases lay in between. The CDR3 DNA is TGCAGCGGCCTAGGCGCCGGGGAGCTGTTTTTT. It codes for CSGLGAGELFF.

The chain uses TRBV28 and TRBJ1-2, with unresolved D. The CDR3 totals 11 residues. Germline CDR1 is MDHEN and CDR2 is SYDVKM. Trimming left V 5 bases short and J 5 bases short, with 6 bases between. The CDR3 spells CASSTYYGYTF. CDR3 in DNA: TGTGCCAGCAGTACCTATTATGGCTACACCTTC.

V is TRBV27 and J is TRBJ2-3, with 10 bases fitting TRBD1. CDR3 size: 16 residues. The germline CDR1 and CDR2 sequences are MNHEY and SMNVEV (reference sequence). Trimming took 6 bases from V and 1 from J; bases not matched to a gene: 7. The CDR3 loop reads CASSLFGTGGTDTQYF. CDR3 DNA: TGTGCCAGCAGCCTATTTGGGACAGGGGGCACAGATACGCAGTATTTT.

The chain is built from TRBV9 and TRBJ2-7; TRBD2 agrees at 8 bases. Germline V gives CDR1 SGDLS, CDR2 YYNGEE. V was pared by 0 bases and J by 3 bases, with 2 bases of the junction left unmatched. CDR3 length equals 14 residues. CDR3 DNA: TGTGCCAGCAGCGTAGAAGCGGGAGACTACGAGCAGTACTTC. Protein sequence: CASSVEAGDYEQYF.

The chain recombines TRBV4-2 with TRBJ1-5; D is undetermined. Germline V gene sequence: CDR1 LGHNA, CDR2 YNFKEQ. V shed 0 bases and J shed 5 bases, with 11 bases lying between them. The CDR3 extends over 15 amino acids. This CDR3 reads CASSQDSQRDQPQHF. As DNA, the CDR3 is TGTGCCAGCAGCCAAGATAGCCAGCGAGATCAGCCCCAGCATTTT.

This clone appeared a single time. J is TRBJ1-3 and V is TRBV19, with TRBD1 identical over 7 bases. The junction had 6 bases not matched to a gene; V was cut back by 10 bases and J by 0 bases. Germline V gene data show CDR1 as LNHDA and CDR2 as SQIVND (reference sequence). The CDR3 covers 14 residues. Here the CDR3 DNA reads TGTGCCAACAACAGGGGTTTCTCTGGAAACACCATATATTTT. This codes for CANNRGFSGNTIYF.

This rearrangement joins TRBV6-5 to TRBJ2-7; D unresolved. The germline V and J ends were trimmed by 9 bases and 2 bases, with 14 bases remaining between them. CDR1 and CDR2 (germline): MNHEY, SVGAGI. This CDR3 is built from 13 residues. The CDR3 is CASKATGTYEQYF. CDR3 sequence (DNA): TGTGCCAGTAAGGCGACTGGAACCTACGAGCAGTACTTC.

This clone was observed a handful of times. J is TRBJ1-1 and V is TRBV20-1; a possible D gene is TRBD1 (6 bases). V dropped 3 bases and J dropped 0 bases, with 17 bases sitting between them. The CDR3 sequence is 16 residues long. The V gene's germline CDR1 is DFQATT and CDR2 SNEGSKA (reference sequence). The CDR3 nucleotides read TGCAGTGCTAGTCTGAGACCGGGACAACTGAACACTGAAGCTTTCTTT. Its translation: CSASLRPGQLNTEAFF.

This chain connects TRBV6-5 to TRBJ1-2, with D perhaps matching TRBD1 (6 bases). Germline loops: CDR1 MNHEY, CDR2 SVGAGI. The CDR3 runs to 14 residues. With 10 bases removed from V and 6 bases from J, the gap between germline ends came to 21 bases. The CDR3 nucleotides are TGTGCCACTAAGGGAGGGGGACACCGCAATGGCTACACCTTC. This encodes CATKGGGHRNGYTF.

This clone was found once. The gene calls are TRBV6-2 or TRBV6-3 and TRBJ1-3, with D perhaps matching TRBD1 (5 bases). The V and J ends lost 6 bases and 1 base respectively, with 22 bases between them. Germline lookup yields CDR1 MNHEY and CDR2 SVGEGT. This CDR3 is built from 18 residues. The DNA of the CDR3 is TGTGCCAGCAGCCCCCCTCCTCCGGGACTAACTTCTGGAAACACCATATATTTT. The encoded protein is CASSPPPPGLTSGNTIYF.

The chain recombines TRBV7-6 with TRBJ2-3; 14 bases map to TRBD2. Germline CDR1 SGHVS, CDR2 FNYEAQ. Losses at the gene ends were 5 bases for V and 10 bases for J; bases not matched to a gene: 5. This CDR3 contains 14 residues. The CDR3 nucleotides read TGTGCCAGCAGCCCCTGGACTAGCGGGAGGCCGCAGTATTTT. Its translation: CASSPWTSGRPQYF.

The V call is TRBV11-3, the J call TRBJ2-1; the D is unclear. Germline V gives CDR1 SGHNT, CDR2 YENEEA. V gave up 0 bases and J gave up 6 bases, with 3 bases separating them. The length of the CDR3 is 12 residues. CDR3 sequence: CASSLDRNEQFF. The CDR3 DNA reads TGTGCCAGCAGCTTAGATCGCAATGAGCAGTTCTTC.

The chain couples TRBV2 to TRBJ1-2, with 11 bases that match TRBD1. This CDR3 contains 19 residues. CDR1 SNHLY and CDR2 FYNNEI come from the germline V gene. The V and J ends lost 4 bases and 3 bases, in that order; junction bases with no gene match: 16. CDR3 region: CASSVIVWGQGVDDYGYTF. In DNA form, the CDR3 reads TGTGCCAGCAGTGTAATAGTTTGGGGACAGGGGGTCGATGACTATGGCTACACCTTC.

V gene TRBV27 combines with J gene TRBJ2-3; 8 bases are a match to TRBD2. The CDR3 is 15 amino acids. CDR1 is MNHEY and CDR2 is SMNVEV in the germline V gene (reference sequence). The trim removed 5 bases at V and 5 bases at J, leaving 9 bases unmatched. The CDR3 DNA sequence: TGTGCCAGCAGTCCGATAGCGGGAATAGGAGATACGCAGTATTTT. Translating gives CASSPIAGIGDTQYF.

This rearrangement joins TRBV9 to TRBJ2-5; 13 bases are a match to TRBD2. Trimming at V came to 5 bases and at J to 4 bases, leaving 5 bases not matched to a gene. The CDR3 runs 15 residues. Germline V gene data show CDR1 as SGDLS and CDR2 as YYNGEE. Here the CDR3 reads CASSGLAGVRETQYF. As DNA, the CDR3 is TGTGCCAGCAGTGGACTAGCGGGAGTTCGAGAGACCCAGTACTTC.

The chain carries TRBV12-3 or TRBV12-4 and TRBJ1-1; D gene uncertain. Trimming left V 4 bases short and J 1 base short, with 7 bases between. CDR3 size: 13 residues. The CDR3 protein is CASSSGENTEAFF. CDR3 DNA: TGTGCCAGCAGTTCCGGGGAGAACACTGAAGCTTTCTTT.